The entry that follows covers one TCR beta chain sequence. Its antigen is currently unknown. On cycle 4 day 1 and cycle 7 day 1, as well as at baseline, blood was sampled. This entry is derived from a study of OX40 agonist ivuxolimab in advanced cancers. About the study: Every 2 weeks, patients got intravenous ivuxolimab at one of six dose levels (0.01-10 mg/kg). General observations from the study: Nonresponders, in some cases, also had low normalized T-cell clonal expansion.

TCRdb's copy holds only in-frame clones and misses some; the assay was immunoSEQ multiplex PCR. The sample has around 97,000 clones; roughly nine tenths are singletons. CDR1 MGHRA and CDR2 YSYEKL come from the germline V gene. The CDR3 extends over 16 amino acids. Trimming took 0 bases from V and 6 from J; bases not matched to a gene: 5. This sequence originates from an adult with an advanced solid tumor such as melanoma, head and neck, liver or kidney cancer. The specimen was CD4+ or CD8+ T cells sorted from blood, collected in a trial of the OX40 agonist ivuxolimab. The chain is built from TRBV4-1 and TRBJ2-5; 12 positions agree with TRBD1. The CDR3 here is CASSQDLGTGGKTQYF. In DNA form, the CDR3 reads TGCGCCAGCAGCCAAGATCTAGGGACAGGGGGCAAGACCCAGTACTTC.